This T cell receptor (beta chain) was captured by sequencing in a study of graft-versus-host responses after intestinal transplantation. Trimming at V came to 7 bases and at J to 4 bases, leaving 4 bases not matched to a gene. CDR1 and CDR2 from the germline V gene are ENHRY and SYGVKD. The CDR3 is made up of 13 amino acids. Findings and limits, study-wide: Across patients carrying graft-donor T cell macrochimerism, allografts held high graft-versus-host to host-versus-graft clonal ratios.

The table came from immunoSEQ multiplex PCR; TCRdb's copy has only in-frame clones and leaves some out. The sample holds about 21,000 clones, approximately 46% seen once. V gene TRBV10-3 combines with J gene TRBJ2-1; 7 bases agree with TRBD1. The sequence derives from a human patient who received an intestinal transplant. Sequencing used alloreactive CD4+ T cells from a mixed lymphocyte reaction culture, obtained before intestinal transplant. The subset was: CFSE-low proliferating T cells sorted from roughly 6-day pre-transplant mixed lymphocyte reaction (GvH or HvG direction). In DNA form, the CDR3 reads TGTGCCATCACCCGGGACAGATACAATGAGCAGTTCTTC. Encoded protein: CAITRDRYNEQFF.